The next 5 T cell receptor beta chains were all read from a single sample in a study of T cell repertoires in cytomegalovirus infection. The antigens for these receptors are not known. TCRdb reprocessed the reads via MiXCR and lists one record per CDR3 protein. Of around 300,000 distinct CDR3 sequences listed, under 25% are singletons. The source material was cultured PBMCs, sampled from culture after CMV antigen stimulation. The receptors were sampled from a human donor in good health (CMV status not recorded). Some clones in this sample may be carry-over from other donors' samples.

The J gene is TRBJ2-2, the V gene TRBV7-2; no definite D call. Germline V CDR1 and CDR2: SGHTA, FQGNSA. V was pared by 5 bases and J by 6 bases, with 10 bases between. This CDR3 spans 13 amino acids. The CDR3 DNA is TGTGCCAGCAGCCTTATAGTCCCCGGGGAGCTGTTTTTT. Encoded protein: CASSLIVPGELFF.

This clonotype was seen many times. This chain joins TRBV28 and TRBJ2-7; D is possibly TRBD2 (6 bases). The CDR3 loop spans 14 amino acids. V lost 1 base and J lost 3, with 10 bases in between. Germline V gives CDR1 MDHEN, CDR2 SYDVKM. The CDR3 DNA sequence: TGTGCCAGCAGTTTATTGGCGGGGCTCTACGAGCAGTACGTC. Its protein is CASSLLAGLYEQYV.

This clonotype was observed a few times. The rearrangement uses TRBV27 and TRBJ2-3, with TRBD2 matching 9 bases. Trimming removed 7 bases from V and 3 bases from J; junction bases left unmatched: 17. Germline CDR1 and CDR2: MNHEY and SMNVEV (reference sequence). CDR3 length: 18 residues. In DNA, the CDR3 is TGTGCCAGCATCAATTACCCCCAGCGGGAGGTTGGTACAGATACGCAGTATTTT. It encodes CASINYPQREVGTDTQYF.

The V call is TRBV14, the J call TRBJ2-6; TRBD1 matches 7 bases. This CDR3 is built from 20 residues. V shed 0 bases and J 0 bases; nucleotides not matched to a gene: 11. Germline V lookup: CDR1 SGHDN, CDR2 FVKESK. CDR3: CASSQDRDSFDFSGANVLTF. CDR3 sequence (DNA): TGTGCCAGCAGCCAAGATAGGGACAGCTTCGATTTCTCTGGGGCCAACGTCCTGACTTTC.

J is TRBJ2-5 and V is TRBV7-6; D remains unclear. CDR1 is SGHVS, CDR2 FNYEAQ, per germline. The CDR3 sequence is 13 residues long. V lost 0 bases to trimming and J lost 7 bases, with 9 bases between them. CDR3 residues: CASSLAGPGTQYF. CDR3 nucleotide sequence: TGTGCCAGCAGCTTAGCTGGCCCGGGGACCCAGTACTTC.